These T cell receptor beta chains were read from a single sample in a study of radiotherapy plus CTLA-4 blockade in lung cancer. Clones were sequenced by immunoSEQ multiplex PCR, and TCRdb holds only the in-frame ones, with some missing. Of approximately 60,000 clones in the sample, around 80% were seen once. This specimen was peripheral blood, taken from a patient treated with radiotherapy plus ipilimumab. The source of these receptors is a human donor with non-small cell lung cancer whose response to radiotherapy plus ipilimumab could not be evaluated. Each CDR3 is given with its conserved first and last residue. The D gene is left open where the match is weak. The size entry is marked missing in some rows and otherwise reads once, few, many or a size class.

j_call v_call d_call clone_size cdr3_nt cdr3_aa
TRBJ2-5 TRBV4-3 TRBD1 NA TGCGCCAGCAGCCAAGTCACAGGGGGAGAGACCCAGTACTTC CASSQVTGGETQYF
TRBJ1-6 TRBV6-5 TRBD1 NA TGTGCCAGCAGTTACTCCCGGACAGGGGATTCACCCCTCCACTTT CASSYSRTGDSPLHF
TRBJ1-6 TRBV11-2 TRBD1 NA TGTGCCAGCAGCTCCTTTCAGGGGGGTTATTCACCCCTCCACTTT CASSSFQGGYSPLHF
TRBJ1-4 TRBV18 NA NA TGTGCCAGCTCACCACGAGGAGAAAAACTGTTTTTT CASSPRGEKLFF
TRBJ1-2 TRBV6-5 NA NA TGTGCCAGCAGTTACTCGACAGCGATACCTAACTATGGCTACACCTTC CASSYSTAIPNYGYTF
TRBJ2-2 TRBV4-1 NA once TGCGCCAGCAGCCCCCTGGGGCCGAACACCGGGGAGCTGTTTTTT CASSPLGPNTGELFF
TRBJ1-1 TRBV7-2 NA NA TGTGCCAGCAGTTCTAACACTGAAGCTTTCTTT CASSSNTEAFF
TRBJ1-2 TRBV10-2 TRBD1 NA TGCGCCAGCAGCGACCCGACAGGGGGGAACGGCTACACCTTC CASSDPTGGNGYTF
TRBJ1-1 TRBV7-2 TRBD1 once TGTGCCAGCAGCTTAGACAGGGGGGGGGCTGAAGCTTTCTTT CASSLDRGGAEAFF
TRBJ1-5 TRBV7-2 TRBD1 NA TGTGCCAGCAGCTTAGGGACAGGGACCAGCAATCAGCCCCAGCATTTT CASSLGTGTSNQPQHF
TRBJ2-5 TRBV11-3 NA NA TGTGCCAGCAGCCCTGGACAACAAGAGACCCAGTACTTC CASSPGQQETQYF
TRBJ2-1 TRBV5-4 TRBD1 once TGTGCCAGCAGCCTAATAGACAGGGGGCGGACCTACAATGAGCAGTTCTTC CASSLIDRGRTYNEQFF
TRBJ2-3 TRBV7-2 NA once TGTGCCAGCAGCCGCCGAAGCGCGAGCGGGAGCACAGATACGCAGTATTTT CASSRRSASGSTDTQYF
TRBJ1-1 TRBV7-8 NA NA TGTGCCAGCAGCTTGATCAGGGCGAACACTGAAGCTTTCTTT CASSLIRANTEAFF